The rows below give T cell receptor beta chains drawn from one sample of a study of T cell repertoires in cytomegalovirus infection. Each CDR3 protein gets one entry after TCRdb re-called the reads with MiXCR. Counted here are just over 450,000 distinct CDR3 sequences, approximately 46% occurring once; the ten biggest clones make up roughly two fifths. Their target antigens are unknown. The sample in question was cultured PBMCs, obtained from culture after CMV antigen stimulation. The receptors come from a human donor in good health (CMV status not recorded). Some clones in this sample may be carry-over from other donors' samples. CDR3s include the opening cysteine and the closing phenylalanine or tryptophan. D genes are given only for firm matches. Only some rows state a clone size, as once, few, many or a class for expanded clones.

abundance,d_gene,j_gene,v_gene,CDR3aa,CDR3nt
many,TRBD1,TRBJ1-4,TRBV7-2,CASSIDRGVEKLFF,TGTGCCAGCAGCATCGACAGGGGCGTGGAAAAACTGTTTTTT
.,.,TRBJ1-5,TRBV24-1,CATSDAGDLNQPQHF,TGTGCCACCAGTGATGCAGGGGACCTAAATCAGCCCCAGCATTTT
.,.,TRBJ2-7,TRBV7-4,CASSIQGGPYEQYF,TGTGCCAGCAGCATCCAAGGAGGCCCCTACGAGCAGTACTTC
.,.,TRBJ2-7,TRBV7-8,CASSSYRRRGGYEQYF,TGTGCCAGCAGCTCCTACAGGAGACGGGGAGGTTACGAGCAGTACTTC
.,TRBD2,TRBJ2-1,TRBV6-6,CASSYSVSWREVQQFF,TGTGCCAGCAGTTACTCGGTCTCTTGGCGGGAGGTCCAGCAGTTCTTC
few,.,TRBJ1-1,TRBV5-1,CASSLGVSAGMNTEAFF,TGCGCCAGCAGCTTGGGGGTCTCGGCAGGAATGAACACTGAAGCTTTCTTT
many,.,TRBJ2-7,TRBV6-1,CASSISFLYEQYF,TGTGCCAGCAGTATAAGTTTTCTCTACGAGCAGTACTTC
few,TRBD2,TRBJ2-3,TRBV7-2,CASSPVAGPTDTQYF,TGTGCCAGCAGCCCCGTAGCGGGGCCCACAGATACGCAGTATTTT
few,.,TRBJ1-3,TRBV7-9,CASSLSSLGKSGFSTNTIYF,TGTGCCAGCAGCTTATCTTCTTTGGGAAAATCGGGATTTTCAACAAACACCATATATTTT
.,TRBD1,TRBJ1-2,TRBV7-2,CASSSRDRGPEGYTF,TGTGCCAGCAGCTCCCGGGACAGGGGGCCGGAAGGCTACACCTTC
.,.,TRBJ2-3,TRBV5-1,CASSRGDLGSADTQYF,TGCGCCAGCAGTCGGGGAGACCTCGGTTCGGCAGATACGCAGTATTTT
.,.,TRBJ2-1,TRBV6-2/TRBV6-3,CASSSSEQFF,TGTGCCAGCAGTTCTTCTGAGCAGTTCTTC
.,TRBD1,TRBJ2-5,TRBV20-1,CSANGQGLGSETQYF,TGCAGTGCTAATGGACAGGGGCTTGGTTCGGAGACCCAGTACTTC
few,.,TRBJ2-1,TRBV10-3,CAIAFDQSYNEQFF,TGTGCCATTGCGTTTGACCAGTCCTACAATGAGCAGTTCTTC
.,.,TRBJ2-5,TRBV11-2,CASSLRSLRGGETQYF,TGTGCCAGCAGCCTTAGGTCCCTTAGAGGGGGAGAGACCCAGTACTTC
.,.,TRBJ1-1,TRBV5-4,CASSLRPTVAAFF,TGTGCCAGCAGCCTAAGACCGACAGTGGCAGCTTTCTTT
.,TRBD2,TRBJ2-3,TRBV7-9,CASLKPPREADTQYF,TGTGCCAGCTTAAAACCACCCCGGGAGGCAGATACGCAGTATTTT
.,.,TRBJ2-3,TRBV18,CASSPSWASGADTQYF,TGTGCCAGCTCACCATCCTGGGCTAGTGGGGCAGATACGCAGTATTTT
.,.,TRBJ1-6,TRBV5-1,CASSLKYREGSSPLHF,TGCGCCAGCAGCTTAAAGTACAGGGAGGGGAGTTCACCCCTCCACTTT
few,.,TRBJ2-7,TRBV12-3/TRBV12-4,CASSFGGQRNEQYF,TGTGCCAGCAGTTTTGGCGGACAGCGGAACGAGCAGTACTTC
many,TRBD2,TRBJ2-3,TRBV6-5,CASSYSRSGSTTDTQYF,TGTGCCAGCAGTTACTCTAGAAGCGGGAGTACCACAGATACGCAGTATTTT
.,.,TRBJ1-5,TRBV6-2/TRBV6-3,CASSYGGTQPQHF,TGTGCCAGCAGTTACGGGGGTACTCAGCCCCAGCATTTT
.,TRBD2,TRBJ2-4,TRBV7-6,CASTGGAKNIQYF,TGTGCCAGCACGGGGGGGGCCAAAAACATTCAGTACTTC
.,.,TRBJ1-1,TRBV5-6,CASSVDILMNTEAFF,TGTGCCAGCAGCGTGGACATACTTATGAACACTGAAGCTTTCTTT
few,TRBD2,TRBJ2-3,TRBV12-3/TRBV12-4,CASSYPTSGVGTYTDTQYF,TGTGCCAGCAGTTACCCGACTAGCGGGGTTGGAACGTACACAGATACGCAGTATTTT
.,TRBD2,TRBJ2-2,TRBV19,CASSKRDGTGELFF,TGTGCCAGTAGTAAGCGGGATGGTACCGGGGAGCTGTTTTTT
few,.,TRBJ1-4,TRBV6-6,CASSYYPGRGEKLFF,TGTGCCAGCAGTTACTACCCTGGGAGGGGGGAAAAACTGTTTTTT